A selection of T cell receptor beta chains follows, all from one sample in a study of CD8+CD57+ T cells in acquired aplastic anemia. TCRdb re-derived calls from the reads in MiXCR, one entry per CDR3 protein. The repertoire has approximately 260,000 distinct CDR3 sequences, roughly 82% of them found once; the top ten carry 40% to 55%. The sample was sorted CD4+, CD8+, or CD8+CD57+ T cells (not recorded which) from PBMCs. These receptors originate from a human donor with aplastic anemia. CDR3s leave out the opening cysteine and the closing phenylalanine or tryptophan. Fields, in order: V gene, J gene, CDR3 protein.

>TRBV12-3/TRBV12-4|TRBJ2-7
ASSSRQGPTYEQY
>TRBV7-2|TRBJ1-1
VSSWGQGSNYGYF
>TRBV7-9|TRBJ2-7
ASNDWGNTGEL
>TRBV11-3|TRBJ1-2
ASSLTRAADYGYT
>TRBV25-1|TRBJ2-5
ASSYRGGGTVETQY
>TRBV7-9|TRBJ1-5
ASSLEPSGPQH
>TRBV11-3|TRBJ2-6
ASSLDVTDGANVLT
>TRBV24-1|TRBJ2-1
ATGTSGPYNEQF
>TRBV11-2|TRBJ2-7
ASSPVGLGEQY
>TRBV7-2|TRBJ2-5
ASSLAHTGNETQY
>TRBV4-3|TRBJ1-6
AFLLGEGGYNSPLH
>TRBV24-1|TRBJ2-7
ATSDMKANYEQY
>TRBV11-3|TRBJ2-5
ASSRLVRGLGETQY
>TRBV7-4|TRBJ2-3
ASSKRTSGGAGPDTQY
>TRBV2|TRBJ2-2
ATSGGVGELF
>TRBV7-2|TRBJ2-3
ASSSTPGDTQY
>TRBV19|TRBJ1-5
ASSIASEAYNEQLY
>TRBV2|TRBJ2-5
ATGGGSTQENQY
>TRBV12-3/TRBV12-4|TRBJ2-5
ASRWAPQETQY
>TRBV7-3|TRBJ2-3
ASSSIDRGEGLTDTQY
>TRBV24-1|TRBJ2-3
ATGTSGTDTQY
>TRBV9|TRBJ1-5
ASSESGNIQSLH
>TRBV7-6|TRBJ2-5
ASSSDRGQAPQY
>TRBV2|TRBJ1-2
ASGQGVTGAYT
>TRBV5-8|TRBJ2-3
ASSDSSADTQY
>TRBV5-5|TRBJ2-3
ASSFGTADTQY
>TRBV2|TRBJ1-3
ASSPGRIYGYTIY
>TRBV20-1|TRBJ1-1
SARSPSYNDTEAF
>TRBV4-3|TRBJ1-2
ASSQEGWGRRANYGYT
>TRBV9|TRBJ1-2
ASSLEEDGVVNSYT
>TRBV7-8|TRBJ2-2
ASSLAGGQVF
>TRBV7-2|TRBJ1-6
ASSLACGPDTHH
>TRBV11-3|TRBJ2-1
ASSFQRAGNGQDEQF
>TRBV6-1|TRBJ1-1
ASKFTGQGFTEAF
>TRBV11-3|TRBJ1-6
ASSSDLTGNTEALH
>TRBV20-1|TRBJ2-7
RASPSTRNYEQY
>TRBV19|TRBJ2-4
ASNRAGNIQY